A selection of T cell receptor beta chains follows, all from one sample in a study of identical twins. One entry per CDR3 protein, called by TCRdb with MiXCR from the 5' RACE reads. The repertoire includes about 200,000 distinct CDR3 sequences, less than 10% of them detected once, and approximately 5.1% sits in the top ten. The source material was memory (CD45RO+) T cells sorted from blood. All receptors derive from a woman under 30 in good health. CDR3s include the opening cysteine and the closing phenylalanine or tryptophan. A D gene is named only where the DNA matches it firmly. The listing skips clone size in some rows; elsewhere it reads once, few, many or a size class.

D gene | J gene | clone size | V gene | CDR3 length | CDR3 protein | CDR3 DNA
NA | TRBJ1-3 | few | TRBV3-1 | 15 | CASSLRTGLGNTIYF | TGTGCCAGCAGCCTGCGGACCGGGCTAGGAAACACCATATATTTT
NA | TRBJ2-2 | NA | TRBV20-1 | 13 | CSAYGGRHGELFF | TGCAGTGCTTACGGGGGTCGTCACGGGGAGCTGTTTTTT
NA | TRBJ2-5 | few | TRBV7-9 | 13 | CASSLHGDETQYF | TGTGCCAGCAGCTTACACGGGGATGAGACCCAGTACTTC
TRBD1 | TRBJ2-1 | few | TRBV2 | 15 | CASSTSLGQDNEQFF | TGTGCCAGCAGTACCTCCCTCGGACAGGACAATGAGCAGTTCTTC
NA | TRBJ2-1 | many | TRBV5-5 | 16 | CASSLVQGSTYNEQFF | TGTGCCAGCAGCTTGGTTCAGGGGTCTACGTACAATGAGCAGTTCTTC
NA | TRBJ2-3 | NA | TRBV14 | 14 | CGSSHADSTDTQYF | TGTGGCAGCAGCCACGCTGACAGCACAGATACGCAGTATTTT
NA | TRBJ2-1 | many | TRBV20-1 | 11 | CSARGRDEQFF | TGCAGTGCTAGGGGTAGGGATGAGCAGTTCTTC
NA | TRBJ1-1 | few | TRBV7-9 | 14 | CASTLGGVYTEAFF | TGTGCCAGCACCCTAGGGGGGGTGTACACTGAAGCTTTCTTT
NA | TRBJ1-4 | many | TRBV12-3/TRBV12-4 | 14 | CASSPGGITEKLFF | TGTGCCAGCAGTCCAGGAGGGATCACGGAAAAACTGTTTTTT
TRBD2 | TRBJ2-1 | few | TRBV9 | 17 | CASSARSGRVRTNEQFF | TGTGCCAGCAGCGCCCGGAGCGGGAGAGTGAGGACGAATGAGCAGTTCTTC
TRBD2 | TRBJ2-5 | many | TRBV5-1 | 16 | CASSLEGLAGQETQYF | TGCGCCAGCAGCTTGGAGGGTCTAGCGGGACAGGAGACCCAGTACTTC
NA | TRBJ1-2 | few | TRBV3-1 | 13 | CASSQAGDYGYTF | TGTGCCAGCAGCCAAGCAGGGGACTATGGCTACACCTTC
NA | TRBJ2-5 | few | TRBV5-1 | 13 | CASSEGHLFTQYF | TGCGCCAGCAGCGAGGGCCATCTGTTTACCCAGTACTTC
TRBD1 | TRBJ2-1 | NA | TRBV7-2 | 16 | CASSPSRDSLSNEQFF | TGTGCCAGCAGCCCCTCCCGGGACAGTCTCAGTAATGAGCAGTTCTTC
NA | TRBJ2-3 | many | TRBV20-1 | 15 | CSASLFGGSTDTQYF | TGCAGTGCCAGCCTGTTCGGGGGAAGCACAGATACGCAGTATTTT
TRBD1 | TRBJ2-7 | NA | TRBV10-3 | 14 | CAIRPGQGANEQYF | TGTGCCATCAGACCCGGACAGGGGGCCAACGAGCAGTACTTC
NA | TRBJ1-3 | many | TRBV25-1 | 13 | CASSQASGNTIYF | TGTGCCAGCTCCCAGGCTTCTGGAAACACCATATATTTT
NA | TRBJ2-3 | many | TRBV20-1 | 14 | CSARDSGQLDTQYF | TGCAGTGCTAGAGACTCCGGACAGTTAGATACGCAGTATTTT
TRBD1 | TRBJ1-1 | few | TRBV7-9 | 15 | CASSASRTGKTEAFF | TGTGCCAGCAGCGCCTCCAGGACAGGGAAAACTGAAGCTTTCTTT
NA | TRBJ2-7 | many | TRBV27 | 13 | CASSLREEYEQYF | TGTGCCAGCAGCTTAAGGGAAGAATACGAGCAGTACTTC